Listed below are T cell receptor beta chains from one sample, sequenced in a study of CD8 T cells in ankylosing spondylitis. TCRdb reprocessed the 5' RACE reads via MiXCR and lists one record per CDR3 protein. The repertoire includes hundreds of thousands of distinct CDR3 sequences, roughly a quarter of them detected once, and about 0.9% sits in the top ten. Sequenced: blood, either unsorted or a sorted T cell fraction (not recorded which). These receptors were collected from a male donor with ankylosing spondylitis. CDR3s include the opening cysteine and the closing phenylalanine or tryptophan. The D gene is left open where the match is weak. Size tells how often a clone was seen (once, few, many) or the class of an expanded clone, and some rows leave it out.

D,V,length,size,J,CDR3,DNA
.,TRBV29-1,12,few,TRBJ1-2,CSVNRAGYGYTF,TGCAGCGTTAACAGGGCTGGCTATGGCTACACCTTC
.,TRBV30,9,.,TRBJ1-2,CAWGDGYTF,TGTGCCTGGGGAGATGGCTACACCTTC
.,TRBV29-1,13,few,TRBJ2-6,CSVKVSGANVLTF,TGCAGCGTAAAGGTCTCTGGGGCCAACGTCCTGACTTTC
TRBD2,TRBV5-1,16,few,TRBJ2-1,CASSLAAGGNYNEQFF,TGCGCCAGCAGCTTGGCCGCGGGGGGGAATTACAATGAGCAGTTCTTC
.,TRBV29-1,13,few,TRBJ2-7,CSVRRASGDEQYF,TGCAGCGTTAGAAGGGCTTCCGGTGACGAGCAGTACTTC
TRBD2,TRBV27,16,few,TRBJ2-1,CASSFRLAGSYNEQFF,TGTGCCAGCAGTTTCAGACTAGCGGGGTCCTACAATGAGCAGTTCTTC
.,TRBV14,14,.,TRBJ1-6,CASSQDSNGSPLHF,TGTGCCAGCAGCCAAGATAGTAACGGATCACCCCTCCACTTT
TRBD2,TRBV15,18,few,TRBJ2-3,CATSRKGLAGGPTDTQYF,TGTGCCACCAGCAGAAAGGGACTAGCGGGAGGGCCGACAGATACGCAGTATTTT
TRBD1,TRBV24-1,16,few,TRBJ1-2,CATREALGQGAGGYTF,TGTGCCACCAGAGAGGCCCTGGGGCAGGGGGCCGGTGGCTACACCTTC
.,TRBV12-3/TRBV12-4,12,many,TRBJ2-3,CASSLNRDTQYF,TGTGCCAGCAGTTTAAACCGAGATACGCAGTATTTT
.,TRBV20-1,14,.,TRBJ2-3,CSARGWRLADTQYF,TGCAGTGCTAGGGGCTGGAGGCTTGCAGATACGCAGTATTTT
.,TRBV29-1,11,many,TRBJ2-5,CSVGREETQYF,TGCAGCGTCGGCAGGGAAGAGACCCAGTACTTC
.,TRBV6-4,14,few,TRBJ1-5,CASMRGGSNQPQHF,TGTGCCAGCATGAGGGGAGGTAGCAATCAGCCCCAGCATTTT
.,TRBV6-1,14,few,TRBJ1-2,CASSEDSLGYGYTF,TGTGCCAGCAGTGAAGACAGCCTTGGCTATGGCTACACCTTC
.,TRBV20-1,13,.,TRBJ2-1,CSAGSRFYNEQFF,TGCAGTGCTGGGAGTCGATTCTACAATGAGCAGTTCTTC
.,TRBV12-3/TRBV12-4,15,.,TRBJ2-3,CASSPPPELTDTQYF,TGTGCCAGCAGCCCCCCGCCGGAGCTCACAGATACGCAGTATTTT
.,TRBV20-1,12,few,TRBJ2-7,CSASPGSYEQYF,TGCAGTGCTAGCCCTGGTTCCTACGAGCAGTACTTC
TRBD1,TRBV20-1,13,.,TRBJ1-4,CSGLYRGNEKLFF,TGCAGTGGACTCTACAGGGGTAATGAAAAACTGTTTTTT
.,TRBV20-1,15,few,TRBJ2-5,CSASLPSGYQETQYF,TGCAGTGCTAGTCTGCCCAGCGGTTACCAAGAGACCCAGTACTTC
TRBD2,TRBV5-6,16,few,TRBJ2-1,CASSLQSGRVDNEQFF,TGTGCCAGCAGCTTGCAAAGCGGGAGGGTGGACAATGAGCAGTTCTTC
.,TRBV20-1,14,many,TRBJ2-2,CSATEVGNTGELFF,TGCAGTGCAACCGAAGTGGGGAACACCGGGGAGCTGTTTTTT
TRBD2,TRBV24-1,14,.,TRBJ2-1,CATSDPGGSNEQFF,TGTGCCACCAGTGACCCCGGGGGGAGCAATGAGCAGTTCTTC
TRBD1,TRBV5-1,16,few,TRBJ2-3,CASSLEGTGGVDTQYF,TGCGCCAGCAGCTTGGAAGGGACAGGGGGCGTTGATACGCAGTATTTT
.,TRBV3-1,18,.,TRBJ2-3,CASSHVTRALDDSDTQYF,TGTGCCAGCAGCCACGTTACCCGGGCCTTAGACGACTCAGATACGCAGTATTTT
TRBD1,TRBV11-2,14,.,TRBJ2-7,CASSRGTGGYERYF,TGTGCCAGCAGCCGAGGGACAGGGGGCTACGAGCGGTACTTC
TRBD2,TRBV7-2,16,.,TRBJ2-7,CASSLLAGVSSYEQYF,TGTGCCAGCAGCCTGCTAGCGGGAGTGAGCTCCTACGAGCAGTACTTC
.,TRBV29-1,13,many,TRBJ1-1,CSVCFLGDTEAFF,TGCAGCGTTTGTTTCTTGGGGGACACTGAAGCTTTCTTT
.,TRBV2,12,.,TRBJ2-2,CASSAGVRELFF,TGTGCCAGCAGTGCCGGGGTCAGGGAGCTGTTTTTT
TRBD2,TRBV20-1,14,.,TRBJ2-3,CSAPPSGNTDTQYF,TGCAGTGCACCGCCAAGCGGGAACACAGATACGCAGTATTTT
.,TRBV12-3/TRBV12-4,14,.,TRBJ1-6,CASSSWGRGSPLHF,TGTGCCAGCAGTTCCTGGGGGAGGGGTTCACCCCTCCACTTT